The present entry profiles one T cell receptor (beta chain) with its context. Its antigen is as yet unknown. V was trimmed by 1 base and J by 6 bases, leaving 14 bases between them. The V gene's germline CDR1 is SGHDT and CDR2 YYEEEE. This CDR3 comprises 14 residues. A deep-level run was used for the assay. Original handling: Sequence data from immunoSEQ were junction-only and lacked quality scores; consequently, filtering differed. TCRdb keeps only in-frame clones here, not all; method: immunoSEQ multiplex PCR. Clone size and V and J calls were adopted from that table, with D and trimming inferred from the DNA. The table has a few hundred thousand clones, around 95% seen once. This sample stems from a study of shared clonotypes between healthy human individuals. Study observations and caveats: It was the non-shared clonotypes that had lower generation probabilities than clonotypes shared by all four donors.

Naive-designated CD8 cells lacked CD45RO, were positively enriched for CCR7, and omitted terminally differentiated effector memory CD45RA+ cells. All donors qualified as healthy HIV-negative adults and had experienced no recent acute infections or vaccinations. Sequencing was done on a sample of naive CD8+ T cells sorted from blood. The sequence was obtained from a woman in her 30s in good health. This chain connects TRBV5-6 to TRBJ2-7; tentative D call: TRBD1 (6 bases). The CDR3 bases are TGTGCCAGCAGCTTGCGGCGGACAGTTTTCGAGCAGTACTTC. It codes for CASSLRRTVFEQYF.